Listed below are T cell receptor beta chains from one sample, sequenced in a study of cytomegalovirus exposure and HLA in healthy donors. Sequenced by immunoSEQ multiplex PCR; TCRdb stores in-frame clones only, minus some. The sample lists some 140,000 clones, about three quarters occurring once. Sequencing was done on a sample of PBMCs. Receptors were obtained from a man aged 45-65 years in good health and CMV-seropositive. Each CDR3 is given with its conserved first and last residue. Fields, in order: J gene, D gene, clone size, V gene, CDR3 protein, CDR3 DNA. A D gene is named only where the DNA matches it firmly. For some rows the clone size is stated as once, few or many, or as a class when expanded; others skip it.

TRBJ1-2,.,.,TRBV5-6,CASSLAGSQLYGYTF,TGTGCCAGCAGCTTGGCAGGGTCTCAGCTCTATGGCTACACCTTC
TRBJ2-3,.,.,TRBV6-5,CASRSTFTDTQYF,TGTGCCAGCAGATCTACCTTCACAGATACGCAGTATTTT
TRBJ1-4,TRBD1,.,TRBV7-9,CASSASLRGSDEKLFF,TGTGCCAGCAGCGCATCCCTCAGGGGGTCTGATGAAAAACTGTTTTTT
TRBJ1-4,TRBD1,.,TRBV25-1,CASSRPGTGKEKLFF,TGTGCCAGCAGTCGACCCGGGACAGGGAAGGAAAAACTGTTTTTT
TRBJ1-2,TRBD1,.,TRBV19,CASSQGARFYGYTF,TGTGCCAGTAGTCAGGGGGCGAGATTCTATGGCTACACCTTC
TRBJ1-2,TRBD1,.,TRBV19,CASSISGGGYGYTF,TGTGCCAGTAGTATCTCAGGGGGCGGCTATGGCTACACCTTC
TRBJ2-7,.,once,TRBV18,CASSPRDTHLSYEQYF,TGTGCCAGCTCACCACGGGACACACACCTCTCCTACGAGCAGTACTTC
TRBJ2-7,TRBD1,few,TRBV5-1,CASSFLGQVSYEQYF,TGCGCCAGCAGCTTCCTGGGACAGGTCTCCTACGAGCAGTACTTC
TRBJ2-4,.,.,TRBV5-1,CASSFPSEAKNIQYF,TGCGCCAGCAGCTTTCCATCGGAGGCCAAAAACATTCAGTACTTC
TRBJ2-1,TRBD1,.,TRBV7-8,CASSFGTGSRQFF,TGTGCCAGCAGCTTCGGGACAGGGAGTCGGCAGTTCTTC
TRBJ1-1,.,.,TRBV4-3,CASSPQIGTEAFF,TGCGCCAGCAGCCCCCAGATCGGGACAGAAGCTTTCTTT
TRBJ2-5,.,.,TRBV11-3,CASSLGAETQYF,TGTGCCAGCAGCTTAGGCGCGGAGACCCAGTACTTC
TRBJ2-5,TRBD2,once,TRBV6-5,CASSRTSGETQYF,TGTGCCAGCAGTCGGACTAGCGGGGAGACCCAGTACTTC
TRBJ1-3,.,.,TRBV6-1,CASSETAGNTIYF,TGTGCCAGCAGTGAAACGGCCGGGAACACCATATATTTT
TRBJ1-1,TRBD1,.,TRBV19,CASSKRGTGTTEAFF,TGTGCCAGTAGTAAAAGAGGGACAGGGACCACTGAAGCTTTCTTT
TRBJ2-2,TRBD1,.,TRBV7-2,CASRLGTVTGELFF,TGTGCCAGCAGATTAGGGACAGTCACCGGGGAGCTGTTTTTT
TRBJ2-7,TRBD1,.,TRBV6-1,CASSAGQGSSYEQYF,TGTGCCAGCAGTGCAGGACAGGGTAGCTCCTACGAGCAGTACTTC
TRBJ2-1,TRBD1,.,TRBV6-4,CASSDSMWDSPNEQFF,TGTGCCAGCAGTGACTCTATGTGGGACAGTCCTAATGAGCAGTTCTTC
TRBJ2-3,.,once,TRBV7-6,CASSLGPSSDTQYF,TGTGCCAGCAGCTTAGGGCCCTCTTCAGATACGCAGTATTTT
TRBJ2-7,TRBD1,.,TRBV5-4,CASSLKYTGAYEQYF,TGTGCCAGCAGCCTTAAATATACAGGGGCCTACGAGCAGTACTTC
TRBJ2-1,.,.,TRBV11-1,CASSPFLREPRVF,TGTGCCAGCAGCCCCTTTCTACGGGAACCCCGGGTCTTC
TRBJ1-1,.,few,TRBV19,CASSIGGGNTEAFF,TGTGCCAGTAGTATAGGAGGGGGGAACACTGAAGCTTTCTTT
TRBJ2-7,TRBD1,.,TRBV7-8,CASRPLDRVVSYEQYF,TGTGCCAGCAGACCTTTGGACAGGGTAGTATCCTACGAGCAGTACTTC
TRBJ2-5,TRBD1,.,TRBV28,CASSSRISLQDRVLETQYF,TGTGCCAGCAGTTCCAGAATCTCCCTCCAGGACAGGGTGTTGGAGACCCAGTACTTC
TRBJ2-2,TRBD2,.,TRBV19,CASTAAGGQPGELFF,TGTGCCAGTACCGCAGCGGGGGGGCAACCCGGGGAGCTGTTTTTT
TRBJ2-5,.,.,TRBV25-1,CASSDSGEETQYF,TGTGCCAGCAGTGACAGCGGAGAAGAGACCCAGTACTTC
TRBJ2-7,TRBD2,.,TRBV5-5,CASSFSIAGGYEQYF,TGTGCCAGCAGCTTTTCTATAGCGGGGGGTTACGAGCAGTACTTC
TRBJ2-5,.,.,TRBV4-3,CASSQGGGFRETQYF,TGCGCCAGCAGCCAAGGTGGGGGGTTTAGGGAGACCCAGTACTTC
TRBJ1-2,.,few,TRBV11-2,CASSRGDYGYTF,TGTGCCAGCAGCCGGGGTGACTATGGCTACACCTTC
TRBJ2-2,.,.,TRBV7-9,CASSPGETNTGELFF,TGTGCCAGCAGCCCCGGGGAAACGAACACCGGGGAGCTGTTTTTT
TRBJ2-2,.,.,TRBV6-5,CASSREGGYTGELFF,TGTGCCAGCAGTCGAGAGGGGGGGTACACCGGGGAGCTGTTTTTT